The clone carrying this T cell receptor (beta chain) has only one observation. Germline V gene lookup returns CDR1 SGHVS and CDR2 FNYEAQ. This CDR3 comprises 15 residues. Deletions cut 2 bases from V and 10 bases from J, with 18 bases between. This sample was taken from a study of T cell responses to AZD1222 COVID-19 vaccine. The data were produced by immunoSEQ multiplex PCR, yet TCRdb's version contains in-frame clones alone and is incomplete. Of 150,000 to 200,000 clones in the sample, about 91% were seen once. The material sequenced was peripheral blood, taken 28 days after the second AZD1222 dose. The clonotype was recovered from an adult who received the AZD1222 COVID-19 vaccine. The V gene is TRBV7-6, the J gene TRBJ2-1; D is perhaps TRBD2 (6 bases). The CDR3 DNA reads TGTGCCAGCAGCTTAAGCCGCGCTAGCGAGCGCGAGCAGTTCTTC. This codes for CASSLSRASEREQFF.